One sample yielded the 14 T cell receptor beta chains listed below, sequenced in a study of Graves' ophthalmopathy and Graves' hyperthyroidism. For repertoire sequencing, the TCR beta CDR3 regions were amplified from RNA transcripts. In the first round, RT-PCR was carried out with HTBI primers, and a multiplex PCR formed the second round. TCRdb recomputed calls from the multiplex PCR reads with MiXCR, one row per CDR3 protein. Of about 210,000 distinct CDR3 sequences listed, around 30% are singletons. Sequencing was done on a sample of peripheral blood. The receptor set was obtained from a man aged 50 to 60 with Graves' ophthalmopathy.

This clonotype was detected ten times or more. The chain uses TRBV9 and TRBJ1-2, with D perhaps TRBD1 (6 bases). Germline-derived CDR1 and CDR2 are SGDLS and YYNGEE. The CDR3 spans 13 residues. The germline V and J ends were trimmed by 4 bases and 8 bases, with 15 bases remaining between them. The CDR3 region has the DNA TGTGCCAGCAGCCCCGGGAACAGGGTCGGCTACACCTTC. The encoded protein is CASSPGNRVGYTF.

This clonotype was counted at least ten times. The V and J genes are TRBV29-1 and TRBJ1-1; D is unclear. CDR1 is SQVTM, CDR2 ANQGSEA, per germline. V lost 1 base to trimming and J lost 2 bases, with 8 bases between them. CDR3 length: 13 residues. CDR3 amino acids: CSVEGRSNTEAFF. The CDR3, as DNA: TGCAGCGTTGAAGGTCGATCCAACACTGAAGCTTTCTTT.

This clonotype was recorded at least ten times. The chain employs TRBV28 and TRBJ1-2, with D unclear. CDR3 length: 16 residues. V gave up 5 bases and J gave up 5 bases, with 21 bases separating them. Germline CDR1 is MDHEN and CDR2 is SYDVKM. CDR3: CASSTDYLDRLYGYTF. The CDR3 bases are TGTGCCAGCAGTACAGACTACTTAGACCGGCTATATGGCTACACCTTC.

This clonotype was recorded many times. V usage is TRBV12-3 or TRBV12-4 and J usage is TRBJ1-1; D is undetermined. CDR3 length: 14 amino acids. V lost 6 bases to trimming and J lost 5 bases, with 16 bases between them. The chain's CDR3 is CASSPGSGETEAFF. DNA of the CDR3: TGTGCCAGCAGCCCCGGGTCTGGGGAAACTGAAGCTTTCTTT.

This chain joins TRBV6-2 or TRBV6-3 and TRBJ1-3, with D possibly matching TRBD1 (5 bases). CDR1 is MNHEY, CDR2 SVGEGT, per germline. The CDR3 is 13 amino acids. V dropped 6 bases and J dropped 0 bases, with 6 bases sitting between them. CDR3 residues: CASRDISGNTIYF. The CDR3, as DNA: TGTGCCAGCAGGGACATCTCTGGAAACACCATATATTTT.

This clonotype was found many times. The chain recombines TRBV19 with TRBJ2-2; D is uncertain. V was cut by 6 bases and J by 0 bases, with 5 bases left in between. Germline CDR1 and CDR2: LNHDA and SQIVND (reference sequence). There are 13 residues in the CDR3. The CDR3 DNA is TGTGCCAGTAGATATCCGAACACCGGGGAGCTGTTTTTT. Translating gives CASRYPNTGELFF.

This clonotype has at least ten counts. This rearrangement joins TRBV2 to TRBJ2-5, with TRBD1 as a possible D gene (6 bases). This CDR3 is built from 15 residues. Germline CDR1 is SNHLY and CDR2 is FYNNEI. Deletions cut 1 base from V and 3 bases from J, with 12 bases between. The CDR3 is CASSEDRGGEETQYF. CDR3 nucleotides: TGTGCCAGCAGTGAAGATAGAGGGGGAGAAGAGACCCAGTACTTC.

The chain employs TRBV6-2 or TRBV6-3 and TRBJ2-5; 7 bases are a match to TRBD2. CDR1 is MNHEY, CDR2 SVGEGT, per germline. The CDR3 contains 18 residues. Losses at the gene ends were 0 bases for V and 2 bases for J; bases not matched to a gene: 12. The chain's CDR3 is CASSYSTMGGRGQETQYF. The CDR3 nucleotides are TGTGCCAGCAGTTACTCGACAATGGGCGGGAGAGGTCAAGAGACCCAGTACTTC.

This clonotype was recorded many times. This chain uses TRBV29-1 with TRBJ2-7; no firm D call. V lost 4 bases and J lost 2, with 6 bases in between. This CDR3 spans 11 amino acids. CDR1 and CDR2 (germline): SQVTM, ANQGSEA. CDR3 bases: TGCAGCGTTGGACAACCCTACGAGCAGTACTTC. It codes for CSVGQPYEQYF.

This clonotype was detected a few times. The chain is built from TRBV6-1 and TRBJ1-2; TRBD1 is a possible D gene (6 bases). The germline V gene has CDR1 MNHNS and CDR2 SASEGT. The length of the CDR3 is 15 residues. Trimming left V 6 bases short and J 5 bases short, with 19 bases between. CDR3 in amino acids: CASRGTRSGEYGYTF. The CDR3 nucleotides read TGTGCCAGCAGGGGGACAAGGTCGGGCGAATATGGCTACACCTTC.

The V and J genes are TRBV12-5 and TRBJ1-1; D gene ambiguous. CDR1 is LGHNT, CDR2 FRNRAP, per germline. V lost 4 bases to trimming and J lost 2 bases, with 14 bases between them. The CDR3 loop spans 15 amino acids. The CDR3 DNA reads TGTGCTAGTGGTTCCAAGAACCATTACAACACTGAAGCTTTCTTT. Translated: CASGSKNHYNTEAFF.

This clonotype was detected ten times or more. The chain couples TRBV4-1 to TRBJ2-7; TRBD1 might be the D (5 bases). V was trimmed by 0 bases and J by 0 bases, leaving 9 bases between them. CDR1 is MGHRA, CDR2 YSYEKL, per germline. The CDR3 length is 15 residues. In DNA, the CDR3 is TGCGCCAGCAGCCAAGATCCAGGGTACTCCTACGAGCAGTACTTC. As protein: CASSQDPGYSYEQYF.

This clonotype was picked up many times. The V call is TRBV24-1, the J call TRBJ2-5; the D gene is possibly TRBD2 (7 bases). CDR1 and CDR2 (germline): KGHDR, SFDVKD. CDR3 length: 15 residues. The V and J ends lost 4 bases and 6 bases respectively, with 17 bases between them. Here the CDR3 reads CATSDASGGAKTQYF. The CDR3, as DNA: TGTGCCACCAGTGACGCCTCGGGGGGCGCGAAGACCCAGTACTTC.

This clonotype was counted at least ten times. The genes are TRBV19 and TRBJ2-7; D ambiguous. The CDR3 runs 15 residues. CDR1 is LNHDA and CDR2 is SQIVND in the germline V gene (reference sequence). V was clipped by 3 bases and J by 2 bases, with 14 bases between them. The CDR3 loop is CASSMSGLPTYEQYF. Here the CDR3 DNA reads TGTGCCAGTAGTATGAGTGGGTTACCAACCTACGAGCAGTACTTC.